A single sample gave rise to the 14 T cell receptor beta chains below, sequenced in a study of cytomegalovirus exposure and HLA in healthy donors. PCR was performed using 60 Vbeta and 13 Jbeta primers. Measured with immunoSEQ multiplex PCR; TCRdb has only the in-frame clones, and not every one. The sample records approximately 190,000 clones, roughly 80% being singletons. Specimen: PBMCs. These receptors all stem from a man in his forties or fifties in good health and CMV-seropositive.

This clone is a singleton in its sample. This sequence joins TRBV13 and TRBJ2-7, with 7 bases matching TRBD1. Germline V gene lookup returns CDR1 PRHDT and CDR2 FYEKMQ (reference sequence). The junction had 16 bases not matched to a gene; V was cut back by 4 bases and J by 4 bases. The CDR3 covers 17 residues. CDR3 amino acids: CASSSRNRGPNVYEQYF. The CDR3 DNA sequence: TGTGCCAGCAGCTCACGTAACAGGGGCCCAAATGTTTACGAGCAGTACTTC.

There are a few counts of this clone. The V call is TRBV7-6, the J call TRBJ2-7, with TRBD2 as a possible D gene (6 bases). Germline V gene sequence: CDR1 SGHVS, CDR2 FNYEAQ. V dropped 5 bases and J dropped 4 bases, with 18 bases sitting between them. The CDR3 loop spans 15 amino acids. The CDR3 nucleotides read TGTGCCAGCAGCCCCCCCCGCGGGGTCGATTACGAGCAGTACTTC. Protein product: CASSPPRGVDYEQYF.

The rearrangement links TRBV2 to TRBJ2-7; tentatively, D is TRBD1 (6 bases). Germline-derived CDR1 and CDR2 are SNHLY and FYNNEI. The CDR3 consists of 13 residues. Trimming left V 7 bases short and J 1 base short, with 11 bases between. This CDR3 reads CASTYRVSYEQYF. In DNA, the CDR3 is TGTGCCAGCACTTACAGGGTTTCCTACGAGCAGTACTTC.

The chain uses TRBV2 and TRBJ2-5; 10 nucleotides match TRBD2. Losses at the gene ends were 6 bases for V and 2 bases for J; bases not matched to a gene: 3. CDR1 SNHLY and CDR2 FYNNEI come from the germline V gene. The CDR3 spans 14 residues. The CDR3 DNA reads TGTGCCAGCAGCCTGACTAGCGGGCAAGAGACCCAGTACTTC. This sequence encodes CASSLTSGQETQYF.

This chain connects TRBV29-1 to TRBJ2-7, with 8 positions matching TRBD2. There are 14 residues in the CDR3. Germline V gives CDR1 SQVTM, CDR2 ANQGSEA. Trimming at V came to 2 bases and at J to 1 base, leaving 4 bases not matched to a gene. In DNA form, the CDR3 reads TGCAGCGTTGAAAAGGCGGGAGGATCCTACGAGCAGTACTTC. Translated: CSVEKAGGSYEQYF.

J is TRBJ1-6 and V is TRBV4-1; 10 bases map to TRBD1. Germline lookup yields CDR1 MGHRA and CDR2 YSYEKL. V gave up 5 bases and J gave up 9 bases; unmatched junction bases: 4. The CDR3 extends over 14 amino acids. The CDR3: CASSAGTGVSPLHF. CDR3 nucleotides: TGCGCCAGCAGCGCGGGGACAGGGGTTTCACCCCTCCACTTT.

The chain recombines TRBV19 with TRBJ2-3; D is ambiguous. V was pared by 0 bases and J by 4 bases, with 11 bases between. The CDR3 is 15 residues long. CDR1 and CDR2 from the germline V gene are LNHDA and SQIVND (reference sequence). CDR3 bases: TGTGCCAGTAGTATAGAGGCAGGTTCGGCAGATACGCAGTATTTT. Amino acid sequence: CASSIEAGSADTQYF.

J is TRBJ2-4 and V is TRBV21-1; TRBD2 is the table's D call and was not checked against the DNA. TRBV21-1 is listed as a pseudogene. The CDR3 has 15 amino acids. In DNA form, the CDR3 reads TGTGCCAGCAGCAAAGGGGGGGGAACCAAAAACATTCAGTACTTC. Amino acids: CASSKGGGTKNIQYF.

This clone was counted only a few times. The genes are TRBV6-9 and TRBJ1-5, with a weak D call TRBD1 (5 bases). V lost 5 bases to trimming and J lost 10 bases, with 15 bases between them. CDR1 and CDR2 (germline): MNHGY, SVAAGI. The CDR3 consists of 13 residues. The CDR3 sequence: CASSPGSKGPQHF. In DNA, the CDR3 is TGTGCCAGCAGTCCAGGGTCCAAGGGACCCCAGCATTTT.

The J gene is TRBJ1-4, the V gene TRBV4-1; no definite D call. This CDR3 comprises 18 residues. Germline CDR1 MGHRA, CDR2 YSYEKL. With 5 bases removed from V and 0 bases from J, the gap between germline ends came to 19 bases. The chain's CDR3 is CASSDRGDAAATNEKLFF. The CDR3 bases are TGCGCCAGCAGCGATCGGGGAGACGCCGCTGCAACTAATGAAAAACTGTTTTTT.

The genes are TRBV7-9 and TRBJ2-5; maybe TRBD1 (6 bases). Per germline, CDR1 SEHNR and CDR2 FQNEAQ (reference sequence). The V end lost 4 bases, the J end lost 2 bases, and 11 bases lay between the germline ends. CDR3 length: 14 amino acids. As DNA, the CDR3 is TGTGCCAGCAGCTCAAAGACAGGTCAAGAGACCCAGTACTTC. As protein: CASSSKTGQETQYF.

This sequence joins TRBV4-3 and TRBJ2-1; D ambiguous. Germline CDR1 reads LGHNA; CDR2 reads YSLEER. The V and J ends lost 0 bases and 0 bases respectively, with 15 bases between them. This CDR3 has 18 residues. The CDR3, as DNA: TGCGCCAGCAGCCAAGATGTCGGTACAGCCGGCTCCTACAATGAGCAGTTCTTC. Translated, it gives CASSQDVGTAGSYNEQFF.

This clone has just one count. The chain uses TRBV28 and TRBJ1-3, with unresolved D. CDR1 is MDHEN and CDR2 is SYDVKM in the germline V gene. V was shortened by 6 bases and J by 4 bases, with 10 bases between the two germline ends. The CDR3 loop spans 13 amino acids. The CDR3 sequence is CASSPFVGNTIYF. The CDR3 DNA is TGTGCCAGCAGCCCTTTCGTAGGAAACACCATATATTTT.

This clone was picked up a small number of times. The chain links TRBV6-1 to TRBJ2-7; 8 positions agree with TRBD1. The CDR3 length is 16 residues. With V trimmed by 6 bases and J by 2 bases, 12 bases remained unmatched. Germline CDR1 MNHNS, CDR2 SASEGT. The chain's CDR3 is CASREQPGTGTYEQYF. The CDR3 DNA follows: TGTGCCAGCAGGGAACAACCCGGGACAGGCACCTACGAGCAGTACTTC.